A selection of T cell receptor beta chains follows, all from one sample in a study of blood T cells in healthy people across ages. TCRdb used MiXCR to reprocess the 5' RACE reads, holding one entry per CDR3 protein. Here the sample spans more than 650,000 distinct CDR3 sequences, 25% to 30% being singletons. This same sample was also part of a study on T cells of mothers and their children.

What was sequenced was blood. The receptor set was obtained from a boy younger than 18 in good health. The CDR3 runs from the conserved cysteine through the conserved F or W. A D gene is named only where the DNA matches it firmly. Expanded clones are given a class, and other clones once, few, many or no size at all.

j_call,clone_size,v_call,d_call,cdr3_nt,cdr3_aa
TRBJ1-6,few,TRBV6-6,.,TGTGCCAGCAGTTACGCAGGGGCGTATAATTCACCCCTCCACTTT,CASSYAGAYNSPLHF
TRBJ2-5,.,TRBV4-1,TRBD2,TGCGCCAGCAGCCAAGATGCCAGCGGGGGCCCAAAAGAGACCCAGTACTTC,CASSQDASGGPKETQYF
TRBJ1-4,few,TRBV29-1,.,TGCAGCGTCACAAAGGGGGCAACTAATGAAAAACTGTTTTTT,CSVTKGATNEKLFF
TRBJ2-1,.,TRBV19,TRBD2,TGTGCCAGTAGTGCCCTAGCGGGGGGTTTCCACAATGAGCAGTTCTTC,CASSALAGGFHNEQFF
TRBJ2-5,many,TRBV5-1,.,TGCGCCAGCAGCTTGGCCGGGACGGGGCAAGAGACCCAGTACTTC,CASSLAGTGQETQYF
TRBJ2-5,few,TRBV7-9,.,TGTGCCAGCAGCTCCACCTGGGACTACCAAGAGACCCAGTACTTC,CASSSTWDYQETQYF
TRBJ2-1,.,TRBV3-1,TRBD2,TGTGCCAGCAGCCGGTTGACTAGCGTGGGGTACAATGAGCAGTTCTTC,CASSRLTSVGYNEQFF
TRBJ2-5,few,TRBV4-2,TRBD2,TGTGCCAGCAGCCCCGCCCCTAGCGGGGGACAAGAGACCCAGTACTTC,CASSPAPSGGQETQYF
TRBJ2-5,.,TRBV27,.,TGTGCCAGCAGTTTATTTGGCGGGACGGGCCAAGAGACCCAGTACTTC,CASSLFGGTGQETQYF
TRBJ2-1,.,TRBV18,TRBD2,TGTGCCAGCTCGCCACTAGCGGGGGGTGTTAATGAGCAGTTCTTC,CASSPLAGGVNEQFF
TRBJ2-5,few,TRBV20-1,.,TGCAGTGCTAGAGTTTCAGGGACACAAGAGACCCAGTACTTC,CSARVSGTQETQYF
TRBJ2-3,few,TRBV29-1,.,TGCAGCGTTGACGATCGGGGGCCCACTTTTGATACGCAGTATTTT,CSVDDRGPTFDTQYF
TRBJ2-5,.,TRBV6-6,.,TGTGCCAGCAGTTACGCGACGGGAAAAGAGACCCAGTACTTC,CASSYATGKETQYF
TRBJ1-6,few,TRBV5-1,TRBD1,TGCGCCAGCAGCAAAGACAGGGCCAAGAGCTCCTATAATTCACCCCTCCACTTT,CASSKDRAKSSYNSPLHF
TRBJ1-2,.,TRBV29-1,.,TGCAGCGCCCTAAGGAACTATGGCTACACCTTC,CSALRNYGYTF
TRBJ2-5,few,TRBV25-1,.,TGTGCCAGCAGTGAGGGGCCGGACCAGTACTTC,CASSEGPDQYF
TRBJ2-3,.,TRBV2,.,TGTGCCAGCAGTTTCCCCACCGATACGCAGTATTTT,CASSFPTDTQYF
TRBJ2-2,few,TRBV12-3/TRBV12-4,.,TGTGCCAGCGGAATGGACAGCTTCACCGGGGAGCTGTTTTTT,CASGMDSFTGELFF
TRBJ1-1,.,TRBV5-1,TRBD1,TGCGCCAGCAGCACGGGGACAGGGATCATGAACACTGAAGCTTTCTTT,CASSTGTGIMNTEAFF
TRBJ2-3,few,TRBV10-2,TRBD2,TGCACCAGCAGTAAATTGCGGGGGGCAGGTAGTGCGCAGTATTTT,CTSSKLRGAGSAQYF
TRBJ1-2,few,TRBV7-2,.,TGTGCCAGCAGCCCCAGGTGGGACTATGGCTACACCTTC,CASSPRWDYGYTF
TRBJ1-4,.,TRBV7-6,TRBD1,TGTGCCAGCAGCGCTGGGACAGGGGGCGGATTAGAAAAACTGTTTTTT,CASSAGTGGGLEKLFF
TRBJ1-6,.,TRBV12-3/TRBV12-4,TRBD1,TGTGCCAGCAGACCAGGGGGCTCCTATAATTCACCCCTCCACTTT,CASRPGGSYNSPLHF
TRBJ2-7,few,TRBV7-9,.,TGTGCCAGCAGCGGGGACCGCCTTCAATTTAGCTCCTACGAGCAGTACTTC,CASSGDRLQFSSYEQYF
TRBJ1-4,.,TRBV13,TRBD1,TGTGCCAGCAGCTCTGGGACAGCGCATGAAAAACTGTTTTTT,CASSSGTAHEKLFF
TRBJ1-2,.,TRBV13,.,TGTGCCAGCAGCTTAGTTTTGGGGGGGAACGGCTACACCTTC,CASSLVLGGNGYTF
TRBJ2-5,.,TRBV27,TRBD1,TGTGCCAGCAGTCCACGGACAGGGGGCAGGGAGACCCAGTACTTC,CASSPRTGGRETQYF
TRBJ2-5,.,TRBV11-1,TRBD2,TGTGCCAGCAGCGGGACTAGCGGGGAACATCAAGAGACCCAGTACTTC,CASSGTSGEHQETQYF
TRBJ2-5,few,TRBV12-3/TRBV12-4,.,TGTGCCAGCAGTTTTACGACAGTACAAGAGACCCAGTACTTC,CASSFTTVQETQYF
TRBJ2-4,.,TRBV12-3/TRBV12-4,.,TGTGCCAGCAGTTTGTACCAGGGAGGCAAAAACATTCAGTACTTC,CASSLYQGGKNIQYF
TRBJ2-5,few,TRBV20-1,TRBD2,TGCAGTGCCACCCTTAGCGGGGCGGACCCAGAGACCCAGTACTTC,CSATLSGADPETQYF
TRBJ2-5,few,TRBV7-2,TRBD2,TGTGCCAGCTCCTCCTCTGGCGGGGGGGTGGAGACCCAGTACTTC,CASSSSGGGVETQYF
TRBJ1-2,few,TRBV14,.,TGTGCCAGCAGCCAAGAGTGGCATACCGCCTATGGCTACACCTTC,CASSQEWHTAYGYTF
TRBJ2-3,few,TRBV9,.,TGTGCCAGCAGCAGGGAAAGGACAGATACGCAGTATTTT,CASSRERTDTQYF
TRBJ2-5,few,TRBV5-1,.,TGCGCCAGCAGCTTGACAGTCGCCCCCAAAGAGACCCAGTACTTC,CASSLTVAPKETQYF
TRBJ2-1,few,TRBV20-1,.,TGCAGTGCTAGATCGGGCGGCCCTCACAATGAGCAGTTCTTC,CSARSGGPHNEQFF
TRBJ1-1,.,TRBV5-4,TRBD1,TGTGCCAGCAGCCCCGACAGGGGGGCCACTGAAGCTTTCTTT,CASSPDRGATEAFF
TRBJ2-1,.,TRBV7-3,TRBD2,TGTGCCAGCAGCTTAATGTCTAGCGGGGGTCCCTTGGGATACAATGAGCAGTTCTTC,CASSLMSSGGPLGYNEQFF
TRBJ1-5,.,TRBV20-1,TRBD1,TGCAGTGCTAGACGGGACAGTAATCAGCCCCAGCATTTT,CSARRDSNQPQHF
TRBJ1-2,.,TRBV24-1,.,TGTGCCACCAGTGACGGTTTCGGCTACACCTTC,CATSDGFGYTF